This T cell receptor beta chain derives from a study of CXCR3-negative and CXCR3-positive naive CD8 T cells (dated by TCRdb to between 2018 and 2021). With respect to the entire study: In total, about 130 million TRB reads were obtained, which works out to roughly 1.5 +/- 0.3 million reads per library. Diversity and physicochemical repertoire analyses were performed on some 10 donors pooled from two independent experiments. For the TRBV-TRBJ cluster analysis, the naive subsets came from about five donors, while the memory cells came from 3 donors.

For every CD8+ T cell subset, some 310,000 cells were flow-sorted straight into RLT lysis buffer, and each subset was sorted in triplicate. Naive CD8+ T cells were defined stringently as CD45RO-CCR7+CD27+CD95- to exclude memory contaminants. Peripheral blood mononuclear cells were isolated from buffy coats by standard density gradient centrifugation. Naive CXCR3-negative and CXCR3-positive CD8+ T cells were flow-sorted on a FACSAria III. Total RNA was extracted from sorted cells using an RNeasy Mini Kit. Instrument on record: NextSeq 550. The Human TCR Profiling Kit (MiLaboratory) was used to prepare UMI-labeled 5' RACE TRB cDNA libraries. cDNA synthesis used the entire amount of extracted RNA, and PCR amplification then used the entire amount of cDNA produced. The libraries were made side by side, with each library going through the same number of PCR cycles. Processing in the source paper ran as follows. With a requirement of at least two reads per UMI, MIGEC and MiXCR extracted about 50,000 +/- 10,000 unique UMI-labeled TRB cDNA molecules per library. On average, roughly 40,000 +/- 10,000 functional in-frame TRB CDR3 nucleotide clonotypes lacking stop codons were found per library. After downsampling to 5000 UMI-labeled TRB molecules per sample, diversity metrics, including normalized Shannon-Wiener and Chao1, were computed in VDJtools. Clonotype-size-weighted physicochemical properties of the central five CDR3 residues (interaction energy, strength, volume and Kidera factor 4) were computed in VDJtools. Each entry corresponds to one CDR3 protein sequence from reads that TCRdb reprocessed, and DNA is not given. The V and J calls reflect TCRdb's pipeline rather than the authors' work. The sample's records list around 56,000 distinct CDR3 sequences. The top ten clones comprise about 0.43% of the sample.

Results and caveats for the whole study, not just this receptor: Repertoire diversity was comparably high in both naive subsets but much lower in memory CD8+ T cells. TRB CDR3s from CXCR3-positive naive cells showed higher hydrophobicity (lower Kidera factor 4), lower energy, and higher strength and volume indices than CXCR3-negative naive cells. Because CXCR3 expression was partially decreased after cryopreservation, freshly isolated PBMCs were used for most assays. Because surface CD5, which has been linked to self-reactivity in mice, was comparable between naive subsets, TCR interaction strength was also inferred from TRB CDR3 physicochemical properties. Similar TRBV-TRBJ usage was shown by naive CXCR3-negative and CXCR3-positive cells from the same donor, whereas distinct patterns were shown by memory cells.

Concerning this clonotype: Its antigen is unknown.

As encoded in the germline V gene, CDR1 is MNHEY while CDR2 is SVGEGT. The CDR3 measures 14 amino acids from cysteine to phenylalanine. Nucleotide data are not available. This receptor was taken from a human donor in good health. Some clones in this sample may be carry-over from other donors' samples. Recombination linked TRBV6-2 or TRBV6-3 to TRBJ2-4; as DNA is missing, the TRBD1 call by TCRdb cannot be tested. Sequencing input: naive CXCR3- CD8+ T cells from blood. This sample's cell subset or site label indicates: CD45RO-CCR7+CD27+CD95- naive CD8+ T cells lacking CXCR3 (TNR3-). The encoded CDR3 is CASIGTAAKNIQYF.